This T cell receptor beta chain comes out of a study of T-cell memory formation after mild COVID-19. General study points: What remained unconfirmed was the SARS-CoV-2 specificity of second-wave clones peaking on day 37.

This clonotype was observed a few times. Its antigen is unidentified. TCRdb analysed the 5' RACE reads with MiXCR anew, one entry per CDR3 protein. The data contain approximately 430,000 distinct CDR3 sequences, less than 25% of them singletons. The sequence was collected from an adult woman who had mild COVID-19 (a few samples of this study predate the infection). Cell type and time point are not known. The sample consisted of PBMCs or a T cell subset sorted from them (not recorded which).

In nucleotides, the CDR3 is TGCAGCGTTGACCGCGGGACAGGGTTTGATGGCTACACCTTC. As protein: CSVDRGTGFDGYTF. The chain is built from TRBV29-1 and TRBJ1-2; the match to TRBD1 covers 9 bases. The germline CDR1 and CDR2 sequences are SQVTM and ANQGSEA. Unmatched junction bases numbered 8, after V lost 3 bases and J lost 6 bases. The CDR3 loop spans 14 amino acids. The variable domain in full, with the rest retrieved from reference TRBV29-1 and TRBJ1-2, is SAVISQKPSRDICQRGTSLTIQCQVDSQVTMMFWYRQQPGQSLTLIATANQGSEATYESGFVIDKFPISRPNLTFSTLTVSNMSPEDSSIYLCSVDRGTGFDGYTFGSGTRLTVV.